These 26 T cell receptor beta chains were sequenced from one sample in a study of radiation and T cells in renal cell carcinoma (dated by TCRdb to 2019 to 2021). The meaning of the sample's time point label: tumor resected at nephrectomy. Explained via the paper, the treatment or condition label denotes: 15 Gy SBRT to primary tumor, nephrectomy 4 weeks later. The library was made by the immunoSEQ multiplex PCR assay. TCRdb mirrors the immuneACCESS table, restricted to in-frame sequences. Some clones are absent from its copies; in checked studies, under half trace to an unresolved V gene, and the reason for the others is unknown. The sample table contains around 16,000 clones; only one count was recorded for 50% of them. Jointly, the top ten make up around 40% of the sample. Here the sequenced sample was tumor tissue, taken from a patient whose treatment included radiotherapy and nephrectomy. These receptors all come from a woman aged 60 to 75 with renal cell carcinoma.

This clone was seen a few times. CDR3 bases: TGTGCCAGCAGCCCGAGGTCCTATAATTCACCCCTCCACTTT. Its translation: CASSPRSYNSPLHF. This chain joins TRBV11-2 and TRBJ1-6, with D unresolved. Looked up from germline, CDR1 is SGHAT and CDR2 is FQNNGV. The CDR3 is 14 residues long. V lost 5 bases and J 1 base, leaving 6 bases between the germline ends.

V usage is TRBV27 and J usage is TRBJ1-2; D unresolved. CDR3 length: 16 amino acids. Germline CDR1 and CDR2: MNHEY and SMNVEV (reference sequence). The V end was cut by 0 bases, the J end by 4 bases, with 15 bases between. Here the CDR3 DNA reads TGTGCCAGCAGTTTATCGTGGGGAAGGGTACTCTATGGCTACACCTTC. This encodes CASSLSWGRVLYGYTF.

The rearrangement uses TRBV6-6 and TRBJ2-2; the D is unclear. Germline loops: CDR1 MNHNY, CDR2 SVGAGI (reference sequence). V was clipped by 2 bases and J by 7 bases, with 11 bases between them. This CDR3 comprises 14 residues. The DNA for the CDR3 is TGTGCCAGCAGTTACGACCAGCCTGGCGGGGAGCTGTTTTTT. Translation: CASSYDQPGGELFF.

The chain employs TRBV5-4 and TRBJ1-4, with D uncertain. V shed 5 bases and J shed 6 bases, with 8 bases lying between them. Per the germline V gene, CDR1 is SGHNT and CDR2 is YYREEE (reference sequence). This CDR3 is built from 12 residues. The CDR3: CASSPPDEKLFF. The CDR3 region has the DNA TGTGCCAGCAGTCCACCGGATGAAAAACTGTTTTTT.

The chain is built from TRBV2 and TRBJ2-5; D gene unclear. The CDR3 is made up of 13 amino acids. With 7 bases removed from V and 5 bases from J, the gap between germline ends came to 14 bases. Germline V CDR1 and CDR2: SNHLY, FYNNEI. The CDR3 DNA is TGTGCCAGCACCCCAGGATCTTGGGAGACCCAGTACTTC. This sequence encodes CASTPGSWETQYF.

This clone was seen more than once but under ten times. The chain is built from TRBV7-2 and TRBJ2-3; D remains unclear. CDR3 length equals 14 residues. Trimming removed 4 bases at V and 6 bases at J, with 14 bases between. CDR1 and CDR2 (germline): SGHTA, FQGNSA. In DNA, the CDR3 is TGTGCCAGCAGCTCAACCGCTAGTTCGGATACGCAGTATTTT. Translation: CASSSTASSDTQYF. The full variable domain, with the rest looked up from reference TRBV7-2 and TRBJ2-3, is GAGVSQSPSNKVTEKGKDVELRCDPISGHTALYWYRQSLGQGLEFLIYFQGNSAPDKSGLPSDRFSAERTGGSVSTLTIQRTQQEDSAVYLCASSSTASSDTQYFGPGTRLTVL.

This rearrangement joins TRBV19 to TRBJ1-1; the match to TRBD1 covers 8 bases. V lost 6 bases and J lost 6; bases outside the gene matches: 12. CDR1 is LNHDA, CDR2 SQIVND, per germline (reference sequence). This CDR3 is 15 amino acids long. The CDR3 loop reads CASSLPRTGSPEAFF. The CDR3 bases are TGTGCCAGTAGCCTACCCCGGACAGGGAGCCCTGAAGCTTTCTTT.

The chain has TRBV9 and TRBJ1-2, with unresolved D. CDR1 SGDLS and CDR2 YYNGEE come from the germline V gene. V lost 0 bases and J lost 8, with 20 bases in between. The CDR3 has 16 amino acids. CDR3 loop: CASSVGPDSDLGGYTF. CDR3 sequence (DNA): TGTGCCAGCAGCGTAGGACCAGACTCGGATTTGGGCGGCTACACCTTC.

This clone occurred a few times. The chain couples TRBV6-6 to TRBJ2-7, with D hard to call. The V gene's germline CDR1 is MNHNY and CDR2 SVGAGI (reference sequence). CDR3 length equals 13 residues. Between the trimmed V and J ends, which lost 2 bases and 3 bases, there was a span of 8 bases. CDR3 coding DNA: TGTGCCAGCAGTTACACCTACAGCTACGAGCAGTACTTC. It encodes CASSYTYSYEQYF.

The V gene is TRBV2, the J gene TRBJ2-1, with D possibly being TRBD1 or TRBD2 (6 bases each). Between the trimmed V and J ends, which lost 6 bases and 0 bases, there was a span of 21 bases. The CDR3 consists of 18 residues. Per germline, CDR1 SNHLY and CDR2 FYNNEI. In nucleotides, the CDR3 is TGTGCCAGCAGCTTTAGTTGGAATCCGGGGGCCTCCTACAATGAGCAGTTCTTC. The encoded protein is CASSFSWNPGASYNEQFF.

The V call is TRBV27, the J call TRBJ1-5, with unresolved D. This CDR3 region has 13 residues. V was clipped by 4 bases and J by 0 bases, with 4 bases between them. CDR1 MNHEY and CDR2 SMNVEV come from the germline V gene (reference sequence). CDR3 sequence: CASSSSSNQPQHF. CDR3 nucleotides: TGTGCCAGCAGTTCGAGTAGCAATCAGCCCCAGCATTTT.

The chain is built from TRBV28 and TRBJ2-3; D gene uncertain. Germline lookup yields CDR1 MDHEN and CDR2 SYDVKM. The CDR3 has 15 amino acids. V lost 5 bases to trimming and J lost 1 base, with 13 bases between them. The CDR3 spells CASSPTLIGTDTQYF. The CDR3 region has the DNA TGTGCCAGCAGTCCGACTTTAATTGGCACAGATACGCAGTATTTT. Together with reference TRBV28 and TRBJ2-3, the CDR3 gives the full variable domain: DVKVTQSSRYLVKRTGEKVFLECVQDMDHENMFWYRQDPGLGLRLIYFSYDVKMKEKGDIPEGYSVSREKKERFSLILESASTNQTSMYLCASSPTLIGTDTQYFGPGTRLTVL.

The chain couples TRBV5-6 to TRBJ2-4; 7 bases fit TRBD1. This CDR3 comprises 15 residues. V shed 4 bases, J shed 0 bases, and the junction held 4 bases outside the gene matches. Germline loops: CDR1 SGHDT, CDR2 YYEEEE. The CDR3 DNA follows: TGTGCCAGCAGCGGGACAGAACTAGCCAAAAACATTCAGTACTTC. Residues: CASSGTELAKNIQYF.

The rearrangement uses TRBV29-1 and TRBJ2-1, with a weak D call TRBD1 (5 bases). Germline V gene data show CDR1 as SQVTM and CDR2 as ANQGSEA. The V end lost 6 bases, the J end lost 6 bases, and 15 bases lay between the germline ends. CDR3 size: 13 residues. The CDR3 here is CSVLHPGSNEQFF. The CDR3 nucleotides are TGCAGCGTGCTCCACCCAGGGTCCAATGAGCAGTTCTTC.

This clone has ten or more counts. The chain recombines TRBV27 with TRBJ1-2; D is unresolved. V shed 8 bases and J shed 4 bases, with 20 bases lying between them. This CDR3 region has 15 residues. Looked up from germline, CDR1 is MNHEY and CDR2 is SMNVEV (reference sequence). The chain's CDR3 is CASRINRLLGYGYTF. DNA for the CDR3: TGTGCCAGCCGAATAAACCGGTTGCTAGGCTATGGCTACACCTTC.

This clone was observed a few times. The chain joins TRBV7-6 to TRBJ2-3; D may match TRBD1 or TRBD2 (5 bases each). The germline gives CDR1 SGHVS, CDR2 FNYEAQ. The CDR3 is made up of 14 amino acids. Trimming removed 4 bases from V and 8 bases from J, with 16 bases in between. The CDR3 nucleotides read TGTGCCAGCAGCTCCGGACTGGGGGACGGTACGCAGTATTTT. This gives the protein CASSSGLGDGTQYF.

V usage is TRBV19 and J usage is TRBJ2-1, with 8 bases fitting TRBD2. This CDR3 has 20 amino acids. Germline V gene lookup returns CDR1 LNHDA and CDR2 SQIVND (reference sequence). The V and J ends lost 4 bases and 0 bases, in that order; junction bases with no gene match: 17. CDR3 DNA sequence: TGTGCCAGTAGTACGGTCGTGCTAGCGGGTCCTACCAGCTCCTACAATGAGCAGTTCTTC. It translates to CASSTVVLAGPTSSYNEQFF.

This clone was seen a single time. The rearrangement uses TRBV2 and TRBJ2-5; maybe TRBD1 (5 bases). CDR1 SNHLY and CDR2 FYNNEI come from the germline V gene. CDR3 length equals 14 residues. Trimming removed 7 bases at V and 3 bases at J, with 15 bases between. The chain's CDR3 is CASTLGAEKETQYF. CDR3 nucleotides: TGTGCCAGCACCCTAGGGGCTGAGAAAGAGACCCAGTACTTC.

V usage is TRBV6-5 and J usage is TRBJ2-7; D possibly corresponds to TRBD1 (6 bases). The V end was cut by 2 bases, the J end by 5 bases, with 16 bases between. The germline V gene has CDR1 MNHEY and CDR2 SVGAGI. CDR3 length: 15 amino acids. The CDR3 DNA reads TGTGCCAGCAGTTACGCGCCGGGACATGGCAACGAGCAGTACTTC. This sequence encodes CASSYAPGHGNEQYF.

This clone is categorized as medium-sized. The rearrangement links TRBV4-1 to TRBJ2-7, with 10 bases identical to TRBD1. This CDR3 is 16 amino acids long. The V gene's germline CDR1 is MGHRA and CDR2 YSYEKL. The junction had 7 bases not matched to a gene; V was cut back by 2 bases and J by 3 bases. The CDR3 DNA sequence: TGCGCCAGCAGCCAACGACTGGACAGGGGGTTCTACGAGCAGTACTTC. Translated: CASSQRLDRGFYEQYF.

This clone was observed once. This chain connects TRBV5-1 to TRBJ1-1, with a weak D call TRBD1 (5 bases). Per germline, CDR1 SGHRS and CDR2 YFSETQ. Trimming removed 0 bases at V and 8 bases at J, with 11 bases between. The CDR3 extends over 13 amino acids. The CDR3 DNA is TGCGCCAGCAGCTTGGGTGGGACGATCGAAGCTTTCTTT. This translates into CASSLGGTIEAFF.

The CDR3 sequence: CASSLAGGRAYNEQFF. CDR3 coding DNA: TGTGCCAGCAGCTTAGCGGGCGGGAGGGCCTACAATGAGCAGTTCTTC. The chain is built from TRBV7-8 and TRBJ2-1; 9 bases are a match to TRBD2. The CDR3 length is 16 residues. Germline V lookup: CDR1 SGHVS, CDR2 FQNEAQ. With V trimmed by 0 bases and J by 2 bases, 2 bases remained unmatched.

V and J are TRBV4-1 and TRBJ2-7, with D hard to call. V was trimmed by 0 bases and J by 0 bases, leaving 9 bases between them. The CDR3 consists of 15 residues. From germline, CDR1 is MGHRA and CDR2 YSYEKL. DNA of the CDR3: TGCGCCAGCAGCCAAGATCCCGGTGCCTCCTACGAGCAGTACTTC. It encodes CASSQDPGASYEQYF.

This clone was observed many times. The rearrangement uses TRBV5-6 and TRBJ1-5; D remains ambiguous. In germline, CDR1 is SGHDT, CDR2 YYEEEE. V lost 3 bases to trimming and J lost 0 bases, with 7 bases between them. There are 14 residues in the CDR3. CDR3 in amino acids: CASSSLPSNQPQHF. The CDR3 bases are TGTGCCAGCAGCTCCCTGCCTAGCAATCAGCCCCAGCATTTT.

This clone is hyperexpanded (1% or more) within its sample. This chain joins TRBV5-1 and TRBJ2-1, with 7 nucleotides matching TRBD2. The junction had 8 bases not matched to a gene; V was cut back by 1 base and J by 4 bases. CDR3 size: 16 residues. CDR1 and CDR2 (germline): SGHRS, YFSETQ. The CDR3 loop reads CASSLRSSGLYNEQFF. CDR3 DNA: TGCGCCAGCAGCTTGAGGTCTAGCGGACTATACAATGAGCAGTTCTTC.

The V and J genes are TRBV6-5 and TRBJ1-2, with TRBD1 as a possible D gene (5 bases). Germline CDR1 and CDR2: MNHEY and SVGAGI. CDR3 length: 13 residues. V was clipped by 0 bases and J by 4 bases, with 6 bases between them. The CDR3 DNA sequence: TGTGCCAGCAGTTACTCGGGGGTCTATGGCTACACCTTC. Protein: CASSYSGVYGYTF.